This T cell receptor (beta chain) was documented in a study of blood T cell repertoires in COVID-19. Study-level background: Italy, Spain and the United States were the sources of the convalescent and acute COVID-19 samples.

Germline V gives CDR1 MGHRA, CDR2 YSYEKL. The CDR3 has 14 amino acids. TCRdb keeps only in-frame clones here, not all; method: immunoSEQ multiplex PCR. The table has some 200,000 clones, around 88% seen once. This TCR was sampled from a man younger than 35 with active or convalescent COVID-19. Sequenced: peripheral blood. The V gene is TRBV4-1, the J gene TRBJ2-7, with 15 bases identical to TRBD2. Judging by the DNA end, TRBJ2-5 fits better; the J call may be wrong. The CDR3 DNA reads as TGCGCCAGCAGCCAGGGACTAGCGGGAGGGACCCAGTACTTC. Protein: CASSQGLAGGTQYF.